This TCR beta chain was profiled in a study of CD8+ T cells in alopecia areata. The wider study: Treated patients' severity was scored by percentage of affected scalp area.

The treatment denotes: oral pan-JAK inhibitor, 5-10 mg twice daily. Germline V gene data show CDR1 as SQVTM and CDR2 as ANQGSEA. Trimming took 7 bases from V and 8 from J, leaving 17 bases between them. The CDR3 is 12 residues long. Extraction of RNA preceded its reverse transcription into cDNA, which served as the sequencing template. Profiling relied on immunoSEQ multiplex PCR, and the TCRdb table lists in-frame clones only, not all of them. Of a few hundred thousand clones in the sample, 35% to 40% were seen once. The sample was CD4+ T cells sorted from blood, taken around week 31, from a patient treated with tofacitinib. The chain recombines TRBV29-1 with TRBJ1-2; no reliable D call. The source is a human donor with alopecia areata. In nucleotides, the CDR3 is TGCAGCGCGCCGTTGGACCTACAGGGCTACACCTTC. Encoded protein: CSAPLDLQGYTF. The full variable domain, rest sourced from reference TRBV29-1 and TRBJ1-2, is SAVISQKPSRDICQRGTSLTIQCQVDSQVTMMFWYRQQPGQSLTLIATANQGSEATYESGFVIDKFPISRPNLTFSTLTVSNMSPEDSSIYLCSAPLDLQGYTFGSGTRLTVV.